A single sample is the source of the 2 T cell receptor beta chains below, sequenced in a study of identical twins. TCRdb re-called the 5' RACE reads through MiXCR, storing one row per CDR3 protein. The sample has around 480,000 distinct CDR3 sequences, more than 13% seen once. This sample was also put to use in a study of yellow fever vaccine responses in identical twins.

Sequencing used CD4+ T cells sorted from blood. These receptors were obtained from a young woman in good health.

The V gene is TRBV6-1, the J gene TRBJ2-1; D is ambiguous. Looked up from germline, CDR1 is MNHNS and CDR2 is SASEGT. This CDR3 is built from 14 residues. Trimming pared 7 bases from V and 3 bases from J, leaving 13 bases between. This CDR3 reads CASTRPGSYNEQFF. The DNA of the CDR3 is TGTGCCAGCACCCGACCGGGCAGCTACAATGAGCAGTTCTTC.

This chain uses TRBV2 with TRBJ2-3; D gene ambiguous. The CDR3 length is 14 residues. Germline V gene lookup returns CDR1 SNHLY and CDR2 FYNNEI. V shed 7 bases and J shed 1 base, with 12 bases lying between them. Here the CDR3 DNA reads TGTGCCAGCATCTTGGATTCAGGCACAGATACGCAGTATTTT. This gives the protein CASILDSGTDTQYF.